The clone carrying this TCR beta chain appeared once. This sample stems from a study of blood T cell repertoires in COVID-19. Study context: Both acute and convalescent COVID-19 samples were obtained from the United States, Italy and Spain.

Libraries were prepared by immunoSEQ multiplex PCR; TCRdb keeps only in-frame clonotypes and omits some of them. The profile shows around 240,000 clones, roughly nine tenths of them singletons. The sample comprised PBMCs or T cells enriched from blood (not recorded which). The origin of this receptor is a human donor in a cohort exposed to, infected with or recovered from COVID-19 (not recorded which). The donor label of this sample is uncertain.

The CDR3 spells CASSFGLAGGAKNIQYF. The CDR3 DNA is TGCGCCAGCAGTTTCGGACTAGCGGGAGGGGCCAAAAACATTCAGTACTTC. This sequence joins TRBV4-1 and TRBJ2-4; TRBD2 agrees at 15 bases. Germline V gene sequence: CDR1 MGHRA, CDR2 YSYEKL. V trimming: 6 bases; J trimming: 1 base; junction bases outside the gene matches: 4. This CDR3 region has 17 residues.